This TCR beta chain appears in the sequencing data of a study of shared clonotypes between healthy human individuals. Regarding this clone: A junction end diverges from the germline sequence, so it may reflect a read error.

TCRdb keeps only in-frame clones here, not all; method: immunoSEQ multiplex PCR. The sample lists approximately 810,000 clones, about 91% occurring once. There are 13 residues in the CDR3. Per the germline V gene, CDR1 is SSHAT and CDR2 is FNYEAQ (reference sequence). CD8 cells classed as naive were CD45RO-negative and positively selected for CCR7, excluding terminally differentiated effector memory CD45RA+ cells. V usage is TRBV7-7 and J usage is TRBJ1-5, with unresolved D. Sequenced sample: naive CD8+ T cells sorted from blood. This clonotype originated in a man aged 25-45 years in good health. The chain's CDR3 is CASSLSAGQPQHF. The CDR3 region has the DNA TGTGCTAGCAGCTTATCCGCGGGACAGCCCCAGCATTTT.